These 3 T cell receptor beta chains originate from one sample sequenced in a study of blood T cells in healthy people across ages. Using a J-beta primer mix together with a sample-barcoded 5' primer, a second PCR was run for 7 to 11 cycles. Using its own MiXCR run on the 5' RACE reads, TCRdb lists one record per CDR3 protein. The sample yields hundreds of thousands of distinct CDR3 sequences, about 37% seen once. Sequencing was performed on blood. The receptors derive from a young man in good health.

This clonotype was picked up one time. The V and J genes are TRBV20-1 and TRBJ2-5; D may be TRBD2 (6 bases). V lost 3 bases and J lost 1, with 24 bases in between. The germline V gene has CDR1 DFQATT and CDR2 SNEGSKA (reference sequence). The CDR3 spans 18 residues. Here the CDR3 reads CSARPTLALEVPQETQYF. CDR3 nucleotide sequence: TGCAGTGCTAGGCCGACCCTAGCGCTAGAGGTCCCCCAAGAGACCCAGTACTTC.

This clonotype was picked up one time. CDR3: CASRRTSENSYEQYF. The CDR3, as DNA: TGTGCCAGCAGACGGACTAGCGAAAACTCCTACGAGCAGTACTTC. The V call is TRBV28, the J call TRBJ2-7; TRBD2 matches at 9 bases. Unmatched junction bases numbered 6, after V lost 6 bases and J lost 0 bases. The CDR3 is made up of 15 amino acids. Looked up from germline, CDR1 is MDHEN and CDR2 is SYDVKM. Filled out from reference TRBV28 and TRBJ2-7, the complete variable domain reads DVKVTQSSRYLVKRTGEKVFLECVQDMDHENMFWYRQDPGLGLRLIYFSYDVKMKEKGDIPEGYSVSREKKERFSLILESASTNQTSMYLCASRRTSENSYEQYFGPGTRLTVT.

This clonotype has at least ten counts. The chain has TRBV7-2 and TRBJ2-1; no clear D gene. Trimming took off 1 base at V and 10 bases at J, with 8 bases between the two ends. Germline values: CDR1 SGHTA, CDR2 FQGNSA. CDR3 length: 12 residues. For the CDR3, the DNA is TGTGCCAGCAGCTTAGTAGTGAACGAGCAGTTCTTC. This gives the protein CASSLVVNEQFF.